The subject of this entry is one TCR beta chain. Antigen: not known. A much larger clone is a single base away; this may be a read error. The data belong to a study of breast tumors, draining lymph nodes, adjacent tissues. Study-wide points: Luminal-like breast cancer showed significantly greater tumor-nontumor repertoire similarity than basal-like breast cancer did. Data only fit, rather than demonstrated, lymph node origin of most tumor T cells. Most tumor T cells seemingly derive from lymph node, then expand in tumor.

TCRdb processed the multiplex PCR reads anew with MiXCR; each CDR3 protein has one entry. This table holds some 120,000 distinct CDR3 sequences, just under 20% found once. Axillary draining lymph nodes of breast cancer patients supplied the node samples. The germline V gene has CDR1 SQVTM and CDR2 ANQGSEA. CDR3 size: 13 residues. V usage is TRBV29-1 and J usage is TRBJ2-6; maybe TRBD1 (5 bases). The clonotype was recovered from a female donor with breast cancer. Some clones in this sample may be carry-over from other donors' samples. Sequencing was performed on axillary lymph node tissue. Here the CDR3 DNA reads TGCAGCGTTGGAGTTTCTGGGGCCAACGTCCCGACTTTC. The encoded protein is CSVGVSGANVPTF.